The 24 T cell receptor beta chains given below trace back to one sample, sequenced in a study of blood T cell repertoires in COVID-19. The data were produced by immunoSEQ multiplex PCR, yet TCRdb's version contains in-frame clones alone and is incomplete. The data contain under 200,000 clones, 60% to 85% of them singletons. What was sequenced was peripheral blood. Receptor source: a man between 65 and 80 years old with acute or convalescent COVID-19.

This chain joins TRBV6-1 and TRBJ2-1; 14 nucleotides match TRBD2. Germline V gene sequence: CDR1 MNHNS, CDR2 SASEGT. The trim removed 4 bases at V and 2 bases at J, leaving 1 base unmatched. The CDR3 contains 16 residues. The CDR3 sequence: CASSATSGGAYNEQFF. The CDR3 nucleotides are TGTGCCAGCAGTGCGACTAGCGGGGGGGCCTACAATGAGCAGTTCTTC.

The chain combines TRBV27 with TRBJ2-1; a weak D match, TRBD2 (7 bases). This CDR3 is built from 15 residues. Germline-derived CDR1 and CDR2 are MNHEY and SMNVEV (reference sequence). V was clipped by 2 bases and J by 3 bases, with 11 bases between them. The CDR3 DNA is TGTGCCAGCAGTTTAATAGGGGGGGACTACAATGAGCAGTTCTTC. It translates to CASSLIGGDYNEQFF.

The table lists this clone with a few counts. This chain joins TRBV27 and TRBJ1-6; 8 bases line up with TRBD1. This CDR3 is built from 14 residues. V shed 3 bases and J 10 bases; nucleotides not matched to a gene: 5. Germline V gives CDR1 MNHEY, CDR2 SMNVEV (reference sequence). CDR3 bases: TGTGCCAGCAGTTTGAGGACAGGGTGGTCACCCCTCCACTTT. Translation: CASSLRTGWSPLHF.

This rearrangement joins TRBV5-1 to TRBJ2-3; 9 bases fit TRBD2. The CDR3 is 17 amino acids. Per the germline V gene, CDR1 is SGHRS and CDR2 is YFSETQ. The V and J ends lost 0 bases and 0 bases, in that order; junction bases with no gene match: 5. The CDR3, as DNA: TGCGCCAGCAGCTTGGGCCTAGCGGGGACCAGCACAGATACGCAGTATTTT. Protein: CASSLGLAGTSTDTQYF.

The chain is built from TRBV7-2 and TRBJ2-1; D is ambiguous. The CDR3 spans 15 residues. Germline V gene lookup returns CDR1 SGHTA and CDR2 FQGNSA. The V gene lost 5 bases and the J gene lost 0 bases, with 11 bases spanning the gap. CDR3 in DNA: TGTGCCAGCAGCCTAATAGCTTTCTCCTACAATGAGCAGTTCTTC. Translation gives CASSLIAFSYNEQFF. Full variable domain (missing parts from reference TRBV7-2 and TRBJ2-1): GAGVSQSPSNKVTEKGKDVELRCDPISGHTALYWYRQSLGQGLEFLIYFQGNSAPDKSGLPSDRFSAERTGGSVSTLTIQRTQQEDSAVYLCASSLIAFSYNEQFFGPGTRLTVL.

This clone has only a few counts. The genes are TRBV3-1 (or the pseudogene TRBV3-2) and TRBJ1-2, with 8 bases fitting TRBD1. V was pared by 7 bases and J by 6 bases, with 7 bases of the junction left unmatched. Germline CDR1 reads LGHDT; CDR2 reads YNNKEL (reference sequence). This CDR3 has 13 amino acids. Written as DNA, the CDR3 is TGTGCCAGCACGATAGACAGGGGTCATGGCTACACCTTC. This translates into CASTIDRGHGYTF.

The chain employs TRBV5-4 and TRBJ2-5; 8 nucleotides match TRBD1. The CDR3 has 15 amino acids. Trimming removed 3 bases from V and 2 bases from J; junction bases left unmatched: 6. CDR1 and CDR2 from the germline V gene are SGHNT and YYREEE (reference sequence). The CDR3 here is CASSYVRQGQETQYF. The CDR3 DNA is TGTGCCAGCAGCTATGTACGACAGGGGCAAGAGACCCAGTACTTC.

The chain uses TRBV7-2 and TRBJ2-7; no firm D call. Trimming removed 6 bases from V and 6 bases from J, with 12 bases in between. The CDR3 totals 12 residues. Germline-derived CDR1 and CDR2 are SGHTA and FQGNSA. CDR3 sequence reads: CASSHRGGEQYF. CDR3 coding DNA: TGTGCCAGCAGTCACCGAGGTGGCGAGCAGTACTTC.

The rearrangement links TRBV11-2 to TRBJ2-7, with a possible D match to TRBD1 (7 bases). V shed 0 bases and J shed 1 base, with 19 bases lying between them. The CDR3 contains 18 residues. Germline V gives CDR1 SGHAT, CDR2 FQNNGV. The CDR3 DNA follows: TGTGCCAGCAGCTTAGATCAAGGAGGGCACAGGGGTTCCTACGAGCAGTACTTC. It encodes CASSLDQGGHRGSYEQYF.

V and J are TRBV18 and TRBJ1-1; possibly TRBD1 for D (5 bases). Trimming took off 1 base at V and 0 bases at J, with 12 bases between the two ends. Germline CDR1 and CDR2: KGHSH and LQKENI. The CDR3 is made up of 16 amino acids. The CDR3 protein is CASSPRETAMNTEAFF. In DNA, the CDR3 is TGTGCCAGCTCACCACGTGAGACAGCGATGAACACTGAAGCTTTCTTT.

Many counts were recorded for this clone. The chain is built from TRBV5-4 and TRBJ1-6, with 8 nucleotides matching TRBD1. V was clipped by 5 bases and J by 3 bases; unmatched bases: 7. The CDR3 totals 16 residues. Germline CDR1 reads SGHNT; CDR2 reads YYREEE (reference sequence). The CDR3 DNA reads TGTGCCAGCAGTTCCGGACAGGGAGTCTATAATTCACCCCTCCACTTT. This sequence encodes CASSSGQGVYNSPLHF. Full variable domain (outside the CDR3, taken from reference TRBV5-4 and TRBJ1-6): ETGVTQSPTHLIKTRGQQVTLRCSSQSGHNTVSWYQQALGQGPQFIFQYYREEENGRGNFPPRFSGLQFPNYSSELNVNALELDDSALYLCASSSGQGVYNSPLHFGNGTRLTVT.

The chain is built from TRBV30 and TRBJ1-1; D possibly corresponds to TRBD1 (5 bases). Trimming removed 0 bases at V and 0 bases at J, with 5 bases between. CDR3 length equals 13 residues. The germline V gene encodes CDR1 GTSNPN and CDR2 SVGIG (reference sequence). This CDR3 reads CAWSVQVNTEAFF. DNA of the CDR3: TGTGCCTGGAGTGTACAGGTGAACACTGAAGCTTTCTTT.

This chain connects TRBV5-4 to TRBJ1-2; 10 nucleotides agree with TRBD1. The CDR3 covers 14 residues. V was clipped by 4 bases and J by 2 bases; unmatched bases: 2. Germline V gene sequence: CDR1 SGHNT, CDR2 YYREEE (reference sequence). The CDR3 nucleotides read TGTGCCAGCAGCCCGGGACAGGGGAACTATGGCTACACCTTC. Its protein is CASSPGQGNYGYTF.

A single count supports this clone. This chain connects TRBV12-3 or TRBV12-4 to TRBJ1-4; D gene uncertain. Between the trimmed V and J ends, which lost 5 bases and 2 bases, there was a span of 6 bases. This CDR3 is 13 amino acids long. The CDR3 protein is CASSTGTNEKLFF. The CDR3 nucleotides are TGTGCCAGCAGTACCGGGACTAATGAAAAACTGTTTTTT.

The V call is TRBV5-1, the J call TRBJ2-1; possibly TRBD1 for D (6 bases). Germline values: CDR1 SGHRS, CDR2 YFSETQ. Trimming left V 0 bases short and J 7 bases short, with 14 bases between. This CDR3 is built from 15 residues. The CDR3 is CASSLDREGGNEQFF. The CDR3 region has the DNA TGCGCCAGCAGCTTGGACAGGGAAGGGGGTAATGAGCAGTTCTTC.

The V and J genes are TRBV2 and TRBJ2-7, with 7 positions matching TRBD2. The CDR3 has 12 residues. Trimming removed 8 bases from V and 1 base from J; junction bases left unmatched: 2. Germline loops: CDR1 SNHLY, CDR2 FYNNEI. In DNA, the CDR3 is TGTGCCAGCCGGGAGGATTCCTACGAGCAGTACTTC. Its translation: CASREDSYEQYF.

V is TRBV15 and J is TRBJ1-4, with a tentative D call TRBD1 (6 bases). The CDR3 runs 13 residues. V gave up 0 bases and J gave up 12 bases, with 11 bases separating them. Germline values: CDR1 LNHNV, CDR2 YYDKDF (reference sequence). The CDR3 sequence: CATSRDPEGELFF. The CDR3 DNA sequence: TGTGCCACCAGCAGAGATCCTGAGGGGGAACTGTTTTTT.

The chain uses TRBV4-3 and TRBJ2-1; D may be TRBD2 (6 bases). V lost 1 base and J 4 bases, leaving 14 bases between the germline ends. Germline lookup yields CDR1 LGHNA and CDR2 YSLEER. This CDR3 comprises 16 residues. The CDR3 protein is CASSQVWSGQYNEQFF. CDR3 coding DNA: TGCGCCAGCAGCCAAGTATGGAGCGGGCAGTACAATGAGCAGTTCTTC.

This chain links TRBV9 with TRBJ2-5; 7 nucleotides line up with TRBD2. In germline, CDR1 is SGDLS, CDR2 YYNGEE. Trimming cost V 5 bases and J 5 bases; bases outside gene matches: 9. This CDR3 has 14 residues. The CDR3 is CASSAGAGRETQYF. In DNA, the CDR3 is TGTGCCAGCAGTGCCGGAGCGGGGAGGGAGACCCAGTACTTC.

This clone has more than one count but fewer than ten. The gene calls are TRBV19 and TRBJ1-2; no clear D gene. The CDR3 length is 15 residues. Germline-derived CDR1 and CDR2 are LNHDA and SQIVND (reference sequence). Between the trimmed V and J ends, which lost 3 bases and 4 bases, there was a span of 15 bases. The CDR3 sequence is CASSIPPAGLYGYTF. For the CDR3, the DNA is TGTGCCAGTAGTATTCCCCCCGCAGGCCTCTATGGCTACACCTTC.

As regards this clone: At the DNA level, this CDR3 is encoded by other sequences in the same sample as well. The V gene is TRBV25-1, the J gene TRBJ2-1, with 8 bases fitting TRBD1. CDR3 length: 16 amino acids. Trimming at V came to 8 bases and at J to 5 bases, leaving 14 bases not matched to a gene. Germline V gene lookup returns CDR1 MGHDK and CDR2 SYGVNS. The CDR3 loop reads CASGGGRGRVHNEQFF. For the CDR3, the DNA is TGTGCCAGCGGTGGGGGCAGGGGGCGGGTACACAATGAGCAGTTCTTC.

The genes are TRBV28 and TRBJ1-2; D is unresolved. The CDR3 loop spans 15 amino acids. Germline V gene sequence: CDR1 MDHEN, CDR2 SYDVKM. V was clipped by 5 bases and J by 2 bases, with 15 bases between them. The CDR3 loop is CASSPSGGVNYGYTF. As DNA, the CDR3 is TGTGCCAGCAGTCCATCAGGAGGTGTCAACTATGGCTACACCTTC.

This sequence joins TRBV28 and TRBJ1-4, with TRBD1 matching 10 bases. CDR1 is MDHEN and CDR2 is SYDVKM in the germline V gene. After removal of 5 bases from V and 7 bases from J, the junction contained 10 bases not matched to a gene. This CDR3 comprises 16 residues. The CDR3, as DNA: TGTGCCAGCAGTCTCCCCGGGACAGGGGTAGGTGAAAAACTGTTTTTT. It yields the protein CASSLPGTGVGEKLFF.

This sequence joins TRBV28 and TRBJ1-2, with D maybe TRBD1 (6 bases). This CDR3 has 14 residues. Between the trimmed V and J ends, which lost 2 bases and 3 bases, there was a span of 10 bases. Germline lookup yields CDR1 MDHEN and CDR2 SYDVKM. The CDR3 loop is CASSLGQTDYGYTF. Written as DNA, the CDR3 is TGTGCCAGCAGTTTAGGACAGACGGACTATGGCTACACCTTC.